These 26 T cell receptor beta chains came from one sample sequenced in a study of T cell responses to AZD1222 COVID-19 vaccine. The data were produced by immunoSEQ multiplex PCR, yet TCRdb's version contains in-frame clones alone and is incomplete. The sample records about 120,000 clones, about 90% being singletons. The source material was peripheral blood, sampled on day 0 of AZD1222 vaccination. The receptors come from an adult in good health.

This chain joins TRBV3-1 (or the pseudogene TRBV3-2) and TRBJ2-7; 7 bases match TRBD2. CDR1 and CDR2 (germline): LGHDT, YNNKEL (reference sequence). The CDR3 extends over 13 amino acids. V was pared by 5 bases and J by 7 bases, with 8 bases of the junction left unmatched. The CDR3 nucleotides read TGTGCCAGCAGCTCCGGGGGGACGGGAGAGCAGTACTTC. Its translation is CASSSGGTGEQYF.

The count of this clone is one. The J gene is TRBJ1-5, the V gene TRBV6-4; D unclear. CDR1 MRHNA and CDR2 SNTAGT come from the germline V gene. This CDR3 has 13 residues. Trimming removed 8 bases from V and 3 bases from J, with 11 bases in between. The CDR3 nucleotides read TGTGCCAGCGGAAGTGCTAACAATCAGCCCCAGCATTTT. It specifies CASGSANNQPQHF.

This rearrangement joins TRBV28 to TRBJ2-2; 10 nucleotides line up with TRBD2. This CDR3 is built from 18 residues. V gave up 5 bases and J gave up 7 bases; unmatched junction bases: 16. The V gene's germline CDR1 is MDHEN and CDR2 SYDVKM. CDR3 region: CASSAPQLAGLRGGELFF. The CDR3 region has the DNA TGTGCCAGCAGTGCCCCCCAACTAGCGGGACTTCGTGGCGGGGAGCTGTTTTTT.

To note about this clone: The junction shows a germline mismatch at one end, possibly a read error. The V and J genes are TRBV6-5 and TRBJ1-5; no clear D. In germline, CDR1 is MNHEY, CDR2 SVGAGI. This CDR3 comprises 13 residues. The CDR3 sequence: CASSDSPNQPQHF. The DNA of the CDR3 is TGTGCCAGCAGTGACTCTCCTAATCAGCCCCAGCATTTT.

J is TRBJ1-1 and V is TRBV7-8; 7 bases are a match to TRBD1. The CDR3 runs to 14 residues. In germline, CDR1 is SGHVS, CDR2 FQNEAQ. The V gene end was trimmed by 3 bases and the J gene end by 0 bases; junction bases not matched to a gene: 1. CDR3 loop: CASSLTGMNTEAFF. In nucleotides, the CDR3 is TGTGCCAGCAGCTTGACAGGGATGAACACTGAAGCTTTCTTT. The variable domain in full, with the rest retrieved from reference TRBV7-8 and TRBJ1-1, is GAGVSQSPRYKVAKRGQDVALRCDPISGHVSLFWYQQALGQGPEFLTYFQNEAQLDKSGLPSDRFFAERPEGSVSTLKIQRTQQEDSAVYLCASSLTGMNTEAFFGQGTRLTVV.

This sequence joins TRBV6-5 and TRBJ2-7; TRBD1 matches 7 bases. Germline-derived CDR1 and CDR2 are MNHEY and SVGAGI. With V trimmed by 2 bases and J by 6 bases, 13 bases remained unmatched. This CDR3 contains 16 residues. In DNA form, the CDR3 reads TGTGCCAGCAGTTACCGATCGGACAGGTTGCCTCGCGAGCAGTACTTC. This encodes CASSYRSDRLPREQYF.

The chain has TRBV4-2 and TRBJ2-7, with 8 bases that match TRBD2. Unmatched junction bases numbered 6, after V lost 2 bases and J lost 6 bases. Germline V gives CDR1 LGHNA, CDR2 YNFKEQ. The CDR3 length is 14 residues. CDR3 protein: CASSQRRGEGEQYF. CDR3 DNA sequence: TGTGCCAGCAGCCAACGGCGGGGGGAAGGCGAGCAGTACTTC.

The gene calls are TRBV18 and TRBJ1-6; D gene unclear. The V gene's germline CDR1 is KGHSH and CDR2 LQKENI. V was shortened by 2 bases and J by 1 base, with 6 bases between the two germline ends. The CDR3 spans 15 residues. The CDR3: CASSPMASYNSPLHF. CDR3 DNA sequence: TGTGCCAGCTCACCAATGGCTTCCTATAATTCACCCCTCCACTTT.

The chain is built from TRBV6-1 and TRBJ2-7, with a weak D call TRBD1 (6 bases). In germline, CDR1 is MNHNS, CDR2 SASEGT. The germline V and J ends were trimmed by 5 bases and 3 bases, with 26 bases remaining between them. The CDR3 loop spans 18 amino acids. The CDR3 DNA follows: TGTGCCAGCAGTAAAGAGACCCGGAGGACAGCCCATAACTACGAGCAGTACTTC. Translating it yields CASSKETRRTAHNYEQYF.

The rearrangement uses TRBV11-2 and TRBJ2-2; D call uncertain. This CDR3 region has 13 residues. Germline V gene sequence: CDR1 SGHAT, CDR2 FQNNGV. Trimming took 8 bases from V and 2 from J, leaving 9 bases between them. The CDR3: CASLQANTGELFF. CDR3 nucleotides: TGTGCCAGCCTCCAGGCCAACACCGGGGAGCTGTTTTTT.

This chain joins TRBV24-1 and TRBJ2-2; the D gene is possibly TRBD1 (6 bases). V lost 4 bases, J lost 4 bases, and 18 bases lay in between. The CDR3 covers 17 residues. Germline V gives CDR1 KGHDR, CDR2 SFDVKD. This CDR3 is CATSDEQGSDITGELFF. For the CDR3, the DNA is TGTGCCACCAGTGACGAACAGGGAAGCGATATCACCGGGGAGCTGTTTTTT.

J is TRBJ2-2 and V is TRBV3-1 (or the pseudogene TRBV3-2); D is unresolved. This CDR3 is 13 amino acids long. Trimming left V 1 base short and J 6 bases short, with 6 bases between. The V gene's germline CDR1 is LGHDT and CDR2 YNNKEL (reference sequence). The CDR3 region is CASSQGRAGELFF. The CDR3 coding sequence is TGTGCCAGCAGCCAAGGAAGGGCCGGGGAGCTGTTTTTT.

J is TRBJ1-4 and V is TRBV19; D possibly corresponds to TRBD1 (6 bases). The CDR3 has 13 residues. Germline V CDR1 and CDR2: LNHDA, SQIVND (reference sequence). Trimming took off 9 bases at V and 6 bases at J, with 14 bases between the two ends. Here the CDR3 reads CASEGGQDEKLFF. CDR3 coding DNA: TGTGCCAGCGAAGGGGGGCAAGATGAAAAACTGTTTTTT.

This clone has a single count. This sequence joins TRBV24-1 and TRBJ1-2; a weak D match, TRBD1 (5 bases). Deletions cut 2 bases from V and 4 bases from J, with 19 bases between. The CDR3 has 17 residues. Germline CDR1 KGHDR, CDR2 SFDVKD. The CDR3 region is CATSDSLPGKGFYGYTF. The DNA for the CDR3 is TGTGCCACCAGTGATTCCCTCCCAGGGAAAGGCTTCTATGGCTACACCTTC.

The J gene is TRBJ2-7, the V gene TRBV11-2, with TRBD1 matching over 8 bases. Unmatched junction bases numbered 12, after V lost 2 bases and J lost 6 bases. The CDR3 has 16 residues. Germline CDR1 is SGHAT and CDR2 is FQNNGV. CDR3 residues: CASSLYRGLRAFEQYF. For the CDR3, the DNA is TGTGCCAGCAGCTTATACAGGGGGTTGAGGGCGTTCGAGCAGTACTTC.

The chain is built from TRBV5-4 and TRBJ1-1; D uncertain. The CDR3 contains 16 residues. V lost 5 bases, J lost 0 bases, and 17 bases lay in between. Germline CDR1 reads SGHNT; CDR2 reads YYREEE (reference sequence). The CDR3 region is CASRERIPWMNTEAFF. Here the CDR3 DNA reads TGTGCCAGCAGGGAGCGTATCCCGTGGATGAACACTGAAGCTTTCTTT.

The rearrangement links TRBV3-1 (or the pseudogene TRBV3-2) to TRBJ1-3; the D is unclear. The CDR3 has 15 amino acids. Trimming removed 0 bases from V and 1 base from J, with 7 bases in between. CDR1 LGHDT and CDR2 YNNKEL come from the germline V gene (reference sequence). The CDR3 protein is CASSQDMGSGNTIYF. The CDR3 DNA follows: TGTGCCAGCAGCCAAGATATGGGGTCTGGAAACACCATATATTTT.

J is TRBJ1-2 and V is TRBV6-1; weak D call: TRBD1 (5 bases). The V gene's germline CDR1 is MNHNS and CDR2 SASEGT. This CDR3 spans 16 amino acids. The germline V and J ends were trimmed by 0 bases and 7 bases, with 18 bases remaining between them. As DNA, the CDR3 is TGTGCCAGCAGTGAAGCGGGGGACCCAGCACTCGGTGGCTACACCTTC. Translation gives CASSEAGDPALGGYTF.

Only one count was recorded for this clone. The chain has TRBV5-1 and TRBJ1-2, with D perhaps matching TRBD1 (5 bases). Germline V CDR1 and CDR2: SGHRS, YFSETQ. V was trimmed by 1 base and J by 4 bases, leaving 17 bases between them. This CDR3 spans 16 amino acids. CDR3 in DNA: TGCGCCAGCAGCTTGTTTTCCCCTGACAGCACCTATGGCTACACCTTC. Amino acid sequence: CASSLFSPDSTYGYTF.

The genes are TRBV29-1 and TRBJ2-3, with 12 positions matching TRBD1. The CDR3 is 17 residues long. V gave up 7 bases and J gave up 1 base; unmatched junction bases: 12. Germline V CDR1 and CDR2: SQVTM, ANQGSEA. CDR3 sequence (DNA): TGCAGCGGTGTGGGACAGGGGGCGACCTGGGGCACAGATACGCAGTATTTT. This encodes CSGVGQGATWGTDTQYF.

The rearrangement joins TRBV18 to TRBJ1-1; the D is unclear. The CDR3 extends over 13 amino acids. From germline, CDR1 is KGHSH and CDR2 LQKENI. V dropped 4 bases and J dropped 1 base, with 7 bases sitting between them. The CDR3 protein is CASSRLENTEAFF. The CDR3 DNA is TGTGCCAGCTCACGGCTAGAGAACACTGAAGCTTTCTTT. Filled out from reference TRBV18 and TRBJ1-1, the complete variable domain reads NAGVMQNPRHLVRRRGQEARLRCSPMKGHSHVYWYRQLPEEGLKFMVYLQKENIIDESGMPKERFSAEFPKEGPSILRIQQVVRGDSAAYFCASSRLENTEAFFGQGTRLTVV.

The rearrangement uses TRBV19 and TRBJ1-4, with D perhaps matching TRBD1 (5 bases). Germline values: CDR1 LNHDA, CDR2 SQIVND (reference sequence). This CDR3 is 15 amino acids long. Trimming stripped 6 bases from V and 0 bases from J, with 11 bases between. The chain's CDR3 is CASRKGTATNEKLFF. The CDR3 DNA reads as TGTGCCAGTAGGAAGGGGACGGCAACTAATGAAAAACTGTTTTTT. The full variable domain, completed using reference TRBV19 and TRBJ1-4, is DGGITQSPKYLFRKEGQNVTLSCEQNLNHDAMYWYRQDPGQGLRLIYYSQIVNDFQKGDIAEGYSVSREKKESFPLTVTSAQKNPTAFYLCASRKGTATNEKLFFGSGTQLSVL.

The V and J genes are TRBV18 and TRBJ2-1; tentative D call: TRBD2 (6 bases). The length of the CDR3 is 15 residues. Germline assignment: CDR1 KGHSH and CDR2 LQKENI. V lost 2 bases to trimming and J lost 8 bases, with 16 bases between them. In DNA, the CDR3 is TGTGCCAGCTCACCAGTCGCCGGGGGTTGGGATGAGCAGTTCTTC. Protein product: CASSPVAGGWDEQFF.

The gene calls are TRBV29-1 and TRBJ1-1, with a tentative D call TRBD1 (6 bases). CDR3 length: 13 residues. Germline lookup yields CDR1 SQVTM and CDR2 ANQGSEA. Trimming removed 2 bases from V and 7 bases from J, with 14 bases in between. The CDR3 DNA reads TGCAGCGTTGAACCACAGGGACCCAGTGAAGCTTTCTTT. Its translation is CSVEPQGPSEAFF.

This sequence joins TRBV5-1 and TRBJ2-7; D may be TRBD1 or TRBD2 (6 bases each). The CDR3 covers 14 residues. The V and J ends lost 7 bases and 0 bases respectively, with 14 bases between them. CDR1 and CDR2 from the germline V gene are SGHRS and YFSETQ. The CDR3 loop reads CASQTGGSSYEQYF. The CDR3 coding sequence is TGCGCCAGCCAGACAGGAGGGAGCTCCTACGAGCAGTACTTC.

V gene TRBV6-5 combines with J gene TRBJ1-1; the match to TRBD1 covers 8 bases. J was trimmed by 2 bases and V by 3 bases; bases with no gene match: 2. This CDR3 has 14 amino acids. CDR1 is MNHEY and CDR2 is SVGAGI in the germline V gene. The CDR3 DNA follows: TGTGCCAGCAGTTATGGACAGGGCAACACTGAAGCTTTCTTT. Translated, it gives CASSYGQGNTEAFF.